The TCR beta chain under discussion was sequenced for a study of identical twins' blood T cells (dated by TCRdb to the early 2010s). Regarding the complete study: The approximately 12 libraries, six for the alpha chain and six for the beta chain, yielded roughly 51 million Illumina reads in total. The study compared TCR alpha and beta chain repertoires of three pairs of monozygous twins using next-generation sequencing to assess genetic influence on repertoire formation.

Library preparation employed 5' RACE. Sequencing took place on an Illumina Genome Analyzer IIx. To prepare the RNA-based TCR cDNA libraries, a previously described protocol was followed, with several modifications. To prevent cross-contamination, barcodes specific to each sample were added to both ends of every TCR cDNA library during cDNA synthesis and amplification. The authors processed their data as follows. Between about 90,000 and nearly 500,000 clonotypes were identified per individual, with roughly 2.2 to 3.6 million CDR3-containing reads per library. Reads with improper barcode index combinations were discarded, and clonesets were then built for each library with the MiTCR software. While assembling CDR3 clonotypes, MiTCR corrected PCR and sequencing errors and either filtered or rescued low-quality reads. Artificial out-of-frame clonotypes were removed by being mapped to in-frame sequences, with one indel in the CDR3 allowed. Similarity of V and J gene usage between donors was measured as Jensen-Shannon divergence divided by mean entropy. The public sequencing data were trimmed at Q25 with fastp and processed into clonotypes with MiXCR by TCRdb, which kept only in-frame beta chains. A single entry per CDR3 protein holds the most common genes and DNA from its merged rows. Here the V and J calls rest on TCRdb's processing, not on the authors' analysis. The sample has fewer than 450,000 distinct CDR3 sequences on record, 28% of them singletons. The ten largest clones capture about 6% of the sample.

The donors were six healthy women who made up three monozygous twin pairs. All three twin pairs had been reared together, and it was thought likely that the same infectious agents and vaccines had been met by these twin pairs. TCR cDNA libraries were prepared from RNA that had been isolated from peripheral blood mononuclear cells. About this clonotype: It lacks a known antigen. Per-nucleotide qualities are absent, and no much larger clonotype sits a single base away.

The study at large found these results: Among the most abundant TCRbeta clonotypes, each donor shared more CDR3 sequences with her twin than with unrelated donors. Environmental influences could not be excluded as an explanation for twin similarity, since twins were reared together. The number of shared CDR3 clonotypes between two donors was mainly determined by the product of their cloneset sizes, and twins did not clearly deviate from this trend. The study stated that the proposed role of the TCRalpha J segment in MHC recognition during thymic selection needs to be validated by independent studies. V gene usage, even among non-selected out-of-frame TCRbeta clonotypes, was reported to be markedly more similar within twin pairs than between unrelated donors.

Sequencing used PBMCs. The TCR comes from a woman aged 18-49 years in good health.

The sequence in DNA is TGTGCCAGCAGTGGACAGCCTCCTGGAAACACCATATATTTT. Its coded protein is CASSGQPPGNTIYF. Here the chain combines TRBV5-4 and TRBJ1-3, with TRBD1 perhaps the D gene, on 6 matching bases. CDR1 and CDR2 are drawn from the germline V gene (reference sequence): SGHNT, YYREEE. The junction carries 11 bases between V and J, which are trimmed by 5 bases and 2 bases respectively. From its cysteine to its phenylalanine, the CDR3 spans 14 amino acids. The sequence is cut down to CDR3 DNA, 42 bases in frame from base 1.